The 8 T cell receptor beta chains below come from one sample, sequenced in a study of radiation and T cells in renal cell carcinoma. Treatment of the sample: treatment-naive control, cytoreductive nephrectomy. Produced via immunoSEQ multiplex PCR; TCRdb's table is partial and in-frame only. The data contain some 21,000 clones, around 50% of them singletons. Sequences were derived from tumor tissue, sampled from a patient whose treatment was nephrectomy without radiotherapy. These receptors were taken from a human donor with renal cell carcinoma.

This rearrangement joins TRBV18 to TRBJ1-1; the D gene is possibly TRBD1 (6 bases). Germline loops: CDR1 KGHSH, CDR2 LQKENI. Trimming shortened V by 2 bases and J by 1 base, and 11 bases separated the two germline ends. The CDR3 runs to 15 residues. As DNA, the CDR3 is TGTGCCAGCTCACCAAGGACAGTCAAGAACACTGAAGCTTTCTTT. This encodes CASSPRTVKNTEAFF. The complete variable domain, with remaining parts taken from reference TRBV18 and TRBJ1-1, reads NAGVMQNPRHLVRRRGQEARLRCSPMKGHSHVYWYRQLPEEGLKFMVYLQKENIIDESGMPKERFSAEFPKEGPSILRIQQVVRGDSAAYFCASSPRTVKNTEAFFGQGTRLTVV.

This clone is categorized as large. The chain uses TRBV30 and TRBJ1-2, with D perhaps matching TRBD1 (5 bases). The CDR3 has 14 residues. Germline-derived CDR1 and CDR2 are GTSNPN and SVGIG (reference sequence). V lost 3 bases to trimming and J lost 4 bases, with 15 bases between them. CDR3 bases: TGTGCCTGGAGCGGGGCAGGATCTTTCTATGGCTACACCTTC. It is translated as CAWSGAGSFYGYTF.

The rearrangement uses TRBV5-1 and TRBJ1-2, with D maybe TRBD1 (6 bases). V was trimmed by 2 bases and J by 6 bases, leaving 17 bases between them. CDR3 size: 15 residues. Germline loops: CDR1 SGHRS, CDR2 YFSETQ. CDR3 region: CASSLDSRGLDGYTF. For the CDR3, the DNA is TGCGCCAGCAGCTTAGACAGCAGGGGATTAGATGGCTACACCTTC.

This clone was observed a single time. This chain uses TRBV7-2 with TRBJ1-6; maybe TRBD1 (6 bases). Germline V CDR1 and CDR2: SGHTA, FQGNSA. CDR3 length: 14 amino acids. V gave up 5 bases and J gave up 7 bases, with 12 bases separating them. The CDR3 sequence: CASSKGGTNSPLHF. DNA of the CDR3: TGTGCCAGCAGCAAAGGAGGGACAAATTCACCCCTCCACTTT.

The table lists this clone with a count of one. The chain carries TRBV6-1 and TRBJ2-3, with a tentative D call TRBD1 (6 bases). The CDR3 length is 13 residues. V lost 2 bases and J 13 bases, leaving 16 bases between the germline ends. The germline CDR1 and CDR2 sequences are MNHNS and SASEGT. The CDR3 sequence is CASSEPGTSPEYF. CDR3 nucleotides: TGTGCCAGCAGTGAACCTGGGACATCCCCGGAGTATTTT.

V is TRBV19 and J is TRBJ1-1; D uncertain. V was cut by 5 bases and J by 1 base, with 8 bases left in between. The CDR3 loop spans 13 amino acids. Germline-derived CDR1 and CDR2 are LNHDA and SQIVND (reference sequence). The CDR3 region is CASSDRGNTEAFF. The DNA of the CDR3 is TGTGCCAGTAGTGACCGAGGGAACACTGAAGCTTTCTTT.

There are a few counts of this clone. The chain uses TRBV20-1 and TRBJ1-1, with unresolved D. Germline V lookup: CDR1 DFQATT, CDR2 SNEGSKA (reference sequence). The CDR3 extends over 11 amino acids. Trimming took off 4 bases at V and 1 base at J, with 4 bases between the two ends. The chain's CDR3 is CSATGNTEAFF. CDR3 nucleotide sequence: TGCAGTGCTACAGGGAACACTGAAGCTTTCTTT.

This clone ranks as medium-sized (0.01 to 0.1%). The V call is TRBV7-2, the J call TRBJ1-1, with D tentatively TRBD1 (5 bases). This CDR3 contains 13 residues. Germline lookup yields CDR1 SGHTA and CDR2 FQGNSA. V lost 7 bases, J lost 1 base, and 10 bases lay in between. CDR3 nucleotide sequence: TGTGCCAGCACCGTGACAGCGAACACTGAAGCTTTCTTT. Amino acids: CASTVTANTEAFF.